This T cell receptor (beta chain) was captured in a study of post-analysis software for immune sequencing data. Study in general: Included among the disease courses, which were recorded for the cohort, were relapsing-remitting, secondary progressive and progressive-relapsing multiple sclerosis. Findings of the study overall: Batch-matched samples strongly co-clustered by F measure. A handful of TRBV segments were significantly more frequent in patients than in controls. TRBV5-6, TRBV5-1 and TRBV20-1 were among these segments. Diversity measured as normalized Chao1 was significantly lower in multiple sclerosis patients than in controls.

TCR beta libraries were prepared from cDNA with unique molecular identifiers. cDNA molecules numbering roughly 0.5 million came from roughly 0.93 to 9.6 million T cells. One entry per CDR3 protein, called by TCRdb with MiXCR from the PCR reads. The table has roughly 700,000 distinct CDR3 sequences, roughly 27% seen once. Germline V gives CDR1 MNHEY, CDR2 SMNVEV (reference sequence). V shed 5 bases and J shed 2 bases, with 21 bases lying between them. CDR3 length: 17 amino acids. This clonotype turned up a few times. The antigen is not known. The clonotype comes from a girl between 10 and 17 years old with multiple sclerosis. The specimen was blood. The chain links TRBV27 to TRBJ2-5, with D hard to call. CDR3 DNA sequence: TGTGCCAGCAGTCCATTCCCCCGGCAGACCCCACAAGAGACCCAGTACTTC. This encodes CASSPFPRQTPQETQYF.